These T cell receptor beta chains were read from a single sample in a study of blood T cell repertoires in COVID-19. Only in-frame clones appear in the TCRdb table, and some are missing; sequencing was by immunoSEQ multiplex PCR. Among about 190,000 clones listed, 65% to 80% were seen once. Sequencing input: peripheral blood. The receptors here all came from a man aged 50 to 60 who had recovered from COVID-19. CDR3s include the opening cysteine and the closing phenylalanine or tryptophan. D genes are given only for firm matches. Clone size appears in some rows only: once, few, many, or a class for an expanded clone.

D	V	J	size	DNA	CDR3
-	TRBV5-4	TRBJ2-3	-	TGTGCCAGCAGCTTGAAACTCGACGGGGACACAGATACGCAGTATTTT	CASSLKLDGDTDTQYF
-	TRBV7-9	TRBJ1-1	-	TGTGCCAGCAGCTTAGCAAGGGTCACCAGAGGGACTGAAGCTTTCTTT	CASSLARVTRGTEAFF
TRBD2	TRBV10-3	TRBJ2-3	once	TGTGCCACAACCCCTAGCGGGAGAAGGGCAGATACGCAGTATTTT	CATTPSGRRADTQYF
TRBD2	TRBV7-3	TRBJ2-7	-	TGTGCCAGCAGCTTAACCACTAGCGGGACCTACGAGCAGTACTTC	CASSLTTSGTYEQYF
TRBD1	TRBV9	TRBJ1-2	once	TGTGCCAGCAGCTCCGGGACAGCTAATACCTATGGCTACACCTTC	CASSSGTANTYGYTF
-	TRBV3-1/TRBV3-2	TRBJ2-2	-	TGTGCCAGCAGCCAAGAGGGACTTTACACCGGGGAGCTGTTTTTT	CASSQEGLYTGELFF
TRBD1	TRBV9	TRBJ2-1	-	TGTGCCAGCAGCGTAGACCAGACAGGGATGGATGAGCAGTTCTTC	CASSVDQTGMDEQFF
-	TRBV11-3	TRBJ2-2	-	TGTGCCAGCAGCTTAAGCGGGAACACCGGGGAGCTGTTTTTT	CASSLSGNTGELFF
TRBD2	TRBV10-3	TRBJ2-7	-	TGTGCCATCAGTGAGTCACGGGAGGGCTACGAGCAGTACTTC	CAISESREGYEQYF
-	TRBV19	TRBJ1-6	few	TGTGCCAGTAGTATAGAGATGAATGCAGTTAATTCACCCCTCCACTTT	CASSIEMNAVNSPLHF
TRBD1	TRBV5-4	TRBJ1-2	-	TGTGCCAGCAGCCCTTGGGGGACAGGGAATAACTATGGCTACACCTTC	CASSPWGTGNNYGYTF
-	TRBV10-3	TRBJ2-3	-	TGTGCCATCAGCGCTAGGGGTTCAGATACGCAGTATTTT	CAISARGSDTQYF
TRBD2	TRBV6-6	TRBJ2-2	-	TGTGCCAGCAGTCCGTCTGTTGGCGGGGGGCTCACCGGGGAGCTGTTTTTT	CASSPSVGGGLTGELFF
TRBD1	TRBV10-3	TRBJ1-2	few	TGTGCCATCAGTGAACGAGGGGGCTTTGGCTACACCTTC	CAISERGGFGYTF
TRBD1	TRBV5-4	TRBJ2-2	-	TGTGCCAGCAGCCCGGCAGGGGGCGGGGACGGGGAGCTGTTTTTT	CASSPAGGGDGELFF
-	TRBV7-2	TRBJ1-3	-	TGTGCCAGCAGCTTAGTTGGGGGCGGGCCCGGCACCATATATTTT	CASSLVGGGPGTIYF
-	TRBV11-2	TRBJ1-6	-	TGTGCCAGCAGCTCAAACCCCCGGTCGAATTCACCCCTCCACTTT	CASSSNPRSNSPLHF
TRBD1	TRBV24-1	TRBJ1-1	-	TGTGCCACCAGTGATTCGCGGACAGGGGGCCACACTGAAGCTTTCTTT	CATSDSRTGGHTEAFF
-	TRBV6-5	TRBJ1-2	-	TGTGCCAGCAGCCACACAGCTAACTATGGCTACACCTTC	CASSHTANYGYTF
-	TRBV7-3	TRBJ2-3	-	TGTGCCAGCAGCTTAATTCCCGCGACAGATACGCAGTATTTT	CASSLIPATDTQYF
TRBD1	TRBV6-4	TRBJ1-1	-	TGTGCCAGCAGTGAGAGCCGGGACAGTCGTACAGCTTTCTTT	CASSESRDSRTAFF
TRBD1	TRBV5-1	TRBJ1-3	once	TGCGCCAGCAGCTATAGTAATTCGGGACAGGGTGGAAACACCATATATTTT	CASSYSNSGQGGNTIYF
-	TRBV4-3	TRBJ2-7	-	TGCGCCAGCAGCCAAGAATTCGCCCTACTTTACGAGCAGTACTTC	CASSQEFALLYEQYF
TRBD2	TRBV5-1	TRBJ2-1	-	TGCGCCAGCAGCCCATCAGCGGGAGCGGGTAACAATGAGCAGTTCTTC	CASSPSAGAGNNEQFF
-	TRBV12-3/TRBV12-4	TRBJ2-5	-	TGTGCCAGCAGCCGAGTGGAGACCCAGTACTTC	CASSRVETQYF
-	TRBV19	TRBJ2-7	-	TGTGCCAGTAGTAAATTCCAAACTCGATCCGGATTCACTAACTACGAGCAGTACTTC	CASSKFQTRSGFTNYEQYF
TRBD1	TRBV18	TRBJ2-7	-	TGTGCCAGCTCACCAGGGACAGGGGCCCACGAGCAGTACTTC	CASSPGTGAHEQYF
-	TRBV28	TRBJ1-5	-	TGTGCCAGCAACCCGAGAACAGGGATCGGCTTGTATAGCAATCAGCCCCAGCATTTT	CASNPRTGIGLYSNQPQHF
-	TRBV27	TRBJ2-2	once	TGTGCCAGCAGTCTTAACTCCTGGAACACCGGGGAGCTGTTTTTT	CASSLNSWNTGELFF
TRBD1	TRBV19	TRBJ2-5	-	TGTGCCAGTAGCAACAGGGGGCCCCCAGAGACCCAGTACTTC	CASSNRGPPETQYF
-	TRBV29-1	TRBJ2-5	-	TGCAGCGTTGAATCGACAGGGAGGGAGACCCAGTACTTC	CSVESTGRETQYF
-	TRBV4-3	TRBJ1-2	-	TGCGCCAGCAGCCAACAGGTGGCTAACTATGGCTACACCTTC	CASSQQVANYGYTF
-	TRBV28	TRBJ1-5	-	TGTGCCAGCAGTTACGCACAGGGAAATCAGCCCCAGCATTTT	CASSYAQGNQPQHF
-	TRBV7-9	TRBJ2-7	few	TGTGCCAGCAGTTCCCAGGGGGGTTGGTACGAGCAGTACTTC	CASSSQGGWYEQYF
TRBD1	TRBV5-5	TRBJ1-2	-	TGTGCCAGCAGCGCCCCGGGACAGTCTAACTATGGCTACACCTTC	CASSAPGQSNYGYTF
-	TRBV6-5	TRBJ1-4	few	TGTGCCAGCAGTTACACAAACAGGGTAACTAATGAAAAACTGTTTTTT	CASSYTNRVTNEKLFF
TRBD1	TRBV11-1	TRBJ2-7	-	TGTGCCAGCAGCGCCCGACAGGGGAAGGGCTACGAGCAGTACTTC	CASSARQGKGYEQYF
-	TRBV5-4	TRBJ1-2	-	TGTGCCAGCAGCTTTGTCCGGACAGCAAGCTATGGCTACACCTTC	CASSFVRTASYGYTF
-	TRBV27	TRBJ2-1	-	TGTGCCAGCAGGTTAGCGGCAAGCTCCTACAATGAGCAGTTCTTC	CASRLAASSYNEQFF
TRBD1	TRBV5-4	TRBJ2-7	-	TGTGCCAGCAGCCCGGACAGGTCCTACGAGCAGTACTTC	CASSPDRSYEQYF
TRBD2	TRBV6-2/TRBV6-3	TRBJ2-1	-	TGTGCCAGCAGTTGGACTAGCGGGAGCTCCTACAATGAGCAGTTCTTC	CASSWTSGSSYNEQFF
-	TRBV19	TRBJ2-5	-	TGTGCCAGTAGTATGTCGTCAGGGGTGAAGACCCAGTACTTC	CASSMSSGVKTQYF
-	TRBV10-3	TRBJ1-2	-	TGTGCCATCAGTGATTTAACGGGATCCAGGTCGTATGGCTACACCTTC	CAISDLTGSRSYGYTF
-	TRBV7-2	TRBJ1-2	-	TGTGCCAGCAGCTTAGACAACAGGGACTATGGCTACACCTTC	CASSLDNRDYGYTF
-	TRBV14	TRBJ1-2	-	TGTGCCAGCAGCCAGGGTACAGGGTTCGGCTACACCTTC	CASSQGTGFGYTF
-	TRBV2	TRBJ2-3	-	TGTGCCAGCAGTGTCACACTAAGCACAGATACGCAGTATTTT	CASSVTLSTDTQYF
TRBD1	TRBV5-1	TRBJ1-4	-	TGCGCCAGCAGCTGGGGGACAGGAGGGGAAAAACTGTTTTTT	CASSWGTGGEKLFF
TRBD2	TRBV9	TRBJ2-5	-	TGTGCCAGCAGCACCGGGACTAAGGAGACCCAGTACTTC	CASSTGTKETQYF
TRBD1	TRBV30	TRBJ1-2	-	TGTGCCTGGAGGACAAAGACAGGGGAGGTCGAAAGTATTCGCTACACCTTC	CAWRTKTGEVESIRYTF
-	TRBV5-6	TRBJ2-1	once	TGTGCCAGCAGTGAGGTTACTACCTACAATGAGCAGTTCTTC	CASSEVTTYNEQFF
TRBD2	TRBV5-6	TRBJ2-2	few	TGTGCCAGCAGCACTATTTTAGCGGGAGGGGCCGGGGAGCTGTTTTTT	CASSTILAGGAGELFF
TRBD2	TRBV19	TRBJ2-1	-	TGTGCCAGTTCGGACAAGGGAGGGTCTGGCAATGAGCAGTTCTTC	CASSDKGGSGNEQFF
-	TRBV2	TRBJ2-7	-	TGTGCCAGCAGTGGACAGGGAGGATACGAGCAGTACTTC	CASSGQGGYEQYF
-	TRBV30	TRBJ2-3	-	TGTGCCAGCTACAGGGTTTTGGCAGATACGCAGTATTTT	CASYRVLADTQYF
TRBD2	TRBV24-1	TRBJ2-3	-	TGTGCCACCGGAAGCGGGAGAGCAACAGATACGCAGTATTTT	CATGSGRATDTQYF